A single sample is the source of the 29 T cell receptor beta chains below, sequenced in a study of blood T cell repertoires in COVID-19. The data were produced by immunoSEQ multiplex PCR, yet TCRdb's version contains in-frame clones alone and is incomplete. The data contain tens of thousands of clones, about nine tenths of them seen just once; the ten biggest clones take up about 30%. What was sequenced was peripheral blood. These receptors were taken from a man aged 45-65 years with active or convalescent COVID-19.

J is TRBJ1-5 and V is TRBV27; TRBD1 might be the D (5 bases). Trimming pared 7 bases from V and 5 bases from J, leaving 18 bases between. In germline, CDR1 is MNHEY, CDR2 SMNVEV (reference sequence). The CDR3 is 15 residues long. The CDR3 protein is CASTPAGRGDQPQHF. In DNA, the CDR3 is TGTGCCAGCACCCCGGCTGGGAGGGGCGATCAGCCCCAGCATTTT.

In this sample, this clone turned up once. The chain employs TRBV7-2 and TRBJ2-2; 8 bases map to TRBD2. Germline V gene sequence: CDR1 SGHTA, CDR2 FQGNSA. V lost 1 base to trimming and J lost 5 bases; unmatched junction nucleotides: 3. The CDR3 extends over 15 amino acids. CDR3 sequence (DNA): TGTGCCAGCAGCTTAGTTAGCGGGGAAACCGGGGAGCTGTTTTTT. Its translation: CASSLVSGETGELFF.

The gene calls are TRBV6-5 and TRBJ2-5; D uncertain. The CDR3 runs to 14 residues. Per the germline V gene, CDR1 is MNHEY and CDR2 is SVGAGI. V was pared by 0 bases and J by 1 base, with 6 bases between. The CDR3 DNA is TGTGCCAGCAGTTACTCGTCCAGCCAAGAGACCCAGTACTTC. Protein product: CASSYSSSQETQYF.

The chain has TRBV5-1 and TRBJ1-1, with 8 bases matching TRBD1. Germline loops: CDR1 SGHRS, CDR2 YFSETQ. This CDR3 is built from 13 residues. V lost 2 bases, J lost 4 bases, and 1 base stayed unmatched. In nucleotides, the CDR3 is TGCGCCAGCAGCTTACAGGGGGGCACTGAAGCTTTCTTT. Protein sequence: CASSLQGGTEAFF.

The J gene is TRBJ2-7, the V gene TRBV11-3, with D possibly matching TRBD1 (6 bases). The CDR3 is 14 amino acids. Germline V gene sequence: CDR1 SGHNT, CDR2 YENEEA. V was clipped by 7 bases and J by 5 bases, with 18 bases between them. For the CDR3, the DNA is TGTGCCAGCACCCAGAGACAGGAGAACGACGAGCAGTACTTC. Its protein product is CASTQRQENDEQYF.

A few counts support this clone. CDR3 DNA: TGTGCCTGGAAAAGGGAAGTAGCGGGGGGTTACAATGAGCAGTTCTTC. Its translation is CAWKREVAGGYNEQFF. The chain employs TRBV30 and TRBJ2-1; 10 bases map to TRBD2. CDR1 GTSNPN and CDR2 SVGIG come from the germline V gene (reference sequence). CDR3 length: 16 residues. Germline trimming cut 4 bases from V and 4 bases from J; bases unmatched to any gene: 10.

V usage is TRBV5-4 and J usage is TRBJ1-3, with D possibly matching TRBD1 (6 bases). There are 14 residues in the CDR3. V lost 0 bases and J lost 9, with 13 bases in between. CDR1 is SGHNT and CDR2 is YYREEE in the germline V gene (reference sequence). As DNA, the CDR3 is TGTGCCAGCAGCTTGGCAGGGGTAGTCGGCACCATATATTTT. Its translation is CASSLAGVVGTIYF.

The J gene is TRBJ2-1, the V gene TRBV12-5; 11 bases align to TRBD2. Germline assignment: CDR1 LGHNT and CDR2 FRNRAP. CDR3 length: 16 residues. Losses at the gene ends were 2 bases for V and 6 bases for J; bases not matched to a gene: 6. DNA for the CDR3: TGTGCTAGTGGTTTGCGTGGACTAGCGGGTATCAATGAGCAGTTCTTC. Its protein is CASGLRGLAGINEQFF. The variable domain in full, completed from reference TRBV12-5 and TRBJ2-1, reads DARVTQTPRHKVTEMGQEVTMRCQPILGHNTVFWYRQTMMQGLELLAYFRNRAPLDDSGMPKDRFSAEMPDATLATLKIQPSEPRDSAVYFCASGLRGLAGINEQFFGPGTRLTVL.

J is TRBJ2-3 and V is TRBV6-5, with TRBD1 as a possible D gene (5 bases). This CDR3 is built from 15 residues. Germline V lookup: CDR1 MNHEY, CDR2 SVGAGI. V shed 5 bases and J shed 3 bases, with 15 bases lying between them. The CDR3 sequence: CASSLVGAGTDTQYF. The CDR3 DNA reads TGTGCCAGCAGTCTTGTCGGCGCAGGGACAGATACGCAGTATTTT.

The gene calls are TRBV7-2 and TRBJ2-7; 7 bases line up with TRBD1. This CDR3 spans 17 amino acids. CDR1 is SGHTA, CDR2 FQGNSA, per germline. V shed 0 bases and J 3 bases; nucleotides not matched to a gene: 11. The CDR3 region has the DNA TGTGCCAGCAGCTTAGCCGGTGGGGTAGGGGGCGTCTACGAGCAGTACTTC. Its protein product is CASSLAGGVGGVYEQYF.

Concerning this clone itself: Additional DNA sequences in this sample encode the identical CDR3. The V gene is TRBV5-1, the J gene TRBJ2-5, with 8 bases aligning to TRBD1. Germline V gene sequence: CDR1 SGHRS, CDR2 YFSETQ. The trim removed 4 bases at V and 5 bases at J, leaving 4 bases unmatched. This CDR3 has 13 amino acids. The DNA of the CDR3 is TGCGCCAGCAGCGGTGGACAGGGTGAGACCCAGTACTTC. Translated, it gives CASSGGQGETQYF.

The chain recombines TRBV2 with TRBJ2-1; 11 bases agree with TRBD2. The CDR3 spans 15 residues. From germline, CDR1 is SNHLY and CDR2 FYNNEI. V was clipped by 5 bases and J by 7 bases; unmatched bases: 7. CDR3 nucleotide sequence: TGTGCCAGCAGTCTACTAGCGGGAGTTGGTAATGAGCAGTTCTTC. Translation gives CASSLLAGVGNEQFF.

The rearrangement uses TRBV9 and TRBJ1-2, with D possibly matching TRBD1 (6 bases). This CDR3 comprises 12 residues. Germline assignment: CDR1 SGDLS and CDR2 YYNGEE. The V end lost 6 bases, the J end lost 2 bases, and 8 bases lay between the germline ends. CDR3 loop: CASMTGNYGYTF. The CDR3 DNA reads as TGTGCCAGCATGACAGGAAACTATGGCTACACCTTC.

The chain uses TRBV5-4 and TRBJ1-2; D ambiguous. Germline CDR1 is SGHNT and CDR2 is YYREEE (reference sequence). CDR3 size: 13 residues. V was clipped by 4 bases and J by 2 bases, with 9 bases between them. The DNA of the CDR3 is TGTGCCAGCAGCCCGGTCCGAAACTATGGCTACACCTTC. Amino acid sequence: CASSPVRNYGYTF.

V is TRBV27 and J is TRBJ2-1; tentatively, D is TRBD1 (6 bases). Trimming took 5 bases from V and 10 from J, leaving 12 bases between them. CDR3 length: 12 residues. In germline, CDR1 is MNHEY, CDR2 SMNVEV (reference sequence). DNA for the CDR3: TGTGCCAGCAGTATAACAGGGAGCGAGCAGTTCTTC. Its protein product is CASSITGSEQFF.

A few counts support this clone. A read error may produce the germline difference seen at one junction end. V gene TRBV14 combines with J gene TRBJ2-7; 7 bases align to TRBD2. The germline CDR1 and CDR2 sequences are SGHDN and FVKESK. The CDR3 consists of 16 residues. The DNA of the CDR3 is TGTGCCAGCAGCCAAGATCCGGGCGGGAGCTCCCACGAGCAGTACTTC. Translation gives CASSQDPGGSSHEQYF.

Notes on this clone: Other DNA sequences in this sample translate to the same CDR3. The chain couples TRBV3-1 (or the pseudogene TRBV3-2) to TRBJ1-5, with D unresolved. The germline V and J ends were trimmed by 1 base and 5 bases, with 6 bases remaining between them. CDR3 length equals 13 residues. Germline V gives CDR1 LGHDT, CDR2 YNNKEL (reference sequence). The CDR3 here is CASSQGGDQPQHF. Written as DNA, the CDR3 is TGTGCCAGCAGCCAAGGCGGGGATCAGCCCCAGCATTTT.

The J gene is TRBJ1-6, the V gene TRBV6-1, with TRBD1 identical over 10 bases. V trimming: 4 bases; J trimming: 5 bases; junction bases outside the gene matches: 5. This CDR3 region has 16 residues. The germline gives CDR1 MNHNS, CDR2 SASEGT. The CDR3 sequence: CASSGDRGTDNSPLHF. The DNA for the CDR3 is TGTGCCAGCAGTGGGGACAGGGGAACCGATAATTCACCCCTCCACTTT.

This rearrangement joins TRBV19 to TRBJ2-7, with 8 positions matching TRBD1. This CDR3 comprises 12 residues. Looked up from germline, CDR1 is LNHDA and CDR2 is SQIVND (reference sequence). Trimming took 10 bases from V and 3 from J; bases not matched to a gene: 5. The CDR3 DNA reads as TGTGCCACCGGACAGGGACTCTACGAGCAGTACTTC. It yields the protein CATGQGLYEQYF. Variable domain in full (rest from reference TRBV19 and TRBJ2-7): DGGITQSPKYLFRKEGQNVTLSCEQNLNHDAMYWYRQDPGQGLRLIYYSQIVNDFQKGDIAEGYSVSREKKESFPLTVTSAQKNPTAFYLCATGQGLYEQYFGPGTRLTVT.

The CDR3 nucleotides are TGCGCCAGCAGCCAAGAACGGCGGGAGGGAACAGATACGCAGTATTTT. Residues: CASSQERREGTDTQYF. V and J are TRBV4-1 and TRBJ2-3, with 9 nucleotides matching TRBD2. The length of the CDR3 is 16 residues. From germline, CDR1 is MGHRA and CDR2 YSYEKL. J lost 3 bases, V lost 0 bases, and 4 bases had no gene match.

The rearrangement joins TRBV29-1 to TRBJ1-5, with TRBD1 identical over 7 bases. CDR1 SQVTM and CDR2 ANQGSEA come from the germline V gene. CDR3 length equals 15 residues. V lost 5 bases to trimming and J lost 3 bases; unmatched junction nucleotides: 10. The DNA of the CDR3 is TGCAGCGTTACGACAGGGAACGGCGTCAATCAGCCCCAGCATTTT. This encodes CSVTTGNGVNQPQHF.

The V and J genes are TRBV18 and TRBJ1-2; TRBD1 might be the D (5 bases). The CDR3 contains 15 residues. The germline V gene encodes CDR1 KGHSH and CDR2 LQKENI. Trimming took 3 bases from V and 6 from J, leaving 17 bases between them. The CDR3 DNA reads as TGTGCCAGCTCACCTCCAGGCGCTGACAGAGATGGCTACACCTTC. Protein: CASSPPGADRDGYTF.

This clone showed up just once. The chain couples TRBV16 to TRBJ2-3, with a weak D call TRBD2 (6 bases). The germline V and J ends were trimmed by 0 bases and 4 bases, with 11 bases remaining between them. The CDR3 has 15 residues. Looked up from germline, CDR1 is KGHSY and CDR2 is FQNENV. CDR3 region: CASSQSQGGPDTQYF. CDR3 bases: TGTGCCAGCAGCCAATCCCAGGGAGGCCCAGATACGCAGTATTTT.

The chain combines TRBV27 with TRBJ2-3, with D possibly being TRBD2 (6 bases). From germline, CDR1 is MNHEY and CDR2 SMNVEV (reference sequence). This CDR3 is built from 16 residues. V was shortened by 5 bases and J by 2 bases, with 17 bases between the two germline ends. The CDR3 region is CASSPLGGGATDTQYF. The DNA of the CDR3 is TGTGCCAGCAGTCCACTGGGGGGTGGAGCCACAGATACGCAGTATTTT.

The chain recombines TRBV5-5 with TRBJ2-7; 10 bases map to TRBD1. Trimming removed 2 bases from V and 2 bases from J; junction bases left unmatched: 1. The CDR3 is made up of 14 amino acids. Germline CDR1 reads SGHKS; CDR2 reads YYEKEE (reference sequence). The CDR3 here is CASSFGTGAYEQYF. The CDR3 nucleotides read TGTGCCAGCAGCTTCGGGACAGGGGCCTACGAGCAGTACTTC. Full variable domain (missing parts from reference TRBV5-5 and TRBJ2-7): DAGVTQSPTHLIKTRGQQVTLRCSPISGHKSVSWYQQVLGQGPQFIFQYYEKEERGRGNFPDRFSARQFPNYSSELNVNALLLGDSALYLCASSFGTGAYEQYFGPGTRLTVT.

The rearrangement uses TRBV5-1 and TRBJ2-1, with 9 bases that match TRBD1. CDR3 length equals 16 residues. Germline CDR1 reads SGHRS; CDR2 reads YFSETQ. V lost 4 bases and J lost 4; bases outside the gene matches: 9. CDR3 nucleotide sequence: TGCGCCAGCAGCCTGGTCGGGACAGGGTTTTACAATGAGCAGTTCTTC. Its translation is CASSLVGTGFYNEQFF.

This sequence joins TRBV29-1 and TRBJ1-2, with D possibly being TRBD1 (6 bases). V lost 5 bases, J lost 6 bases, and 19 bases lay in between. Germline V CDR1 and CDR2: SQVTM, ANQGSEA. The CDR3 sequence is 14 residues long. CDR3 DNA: TGCAGCGTTCTCCTGTACCAAGAGGGGGATGGCTACACCTTC. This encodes CSVLLYQEGDGYTF.

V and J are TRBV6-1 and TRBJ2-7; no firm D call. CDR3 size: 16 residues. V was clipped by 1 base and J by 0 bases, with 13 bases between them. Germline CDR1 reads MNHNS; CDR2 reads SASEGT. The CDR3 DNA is TGTGCCAGCAGTGAAGGCAGACTCTATAACTCCTACGAGCAGTACTTC. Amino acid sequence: CASSEGRLYNSYEQYF.

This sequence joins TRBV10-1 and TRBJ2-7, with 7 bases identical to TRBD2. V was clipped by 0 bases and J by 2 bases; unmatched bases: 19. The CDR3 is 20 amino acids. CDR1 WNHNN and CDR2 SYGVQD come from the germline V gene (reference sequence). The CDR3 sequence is CASSESAGGGGQSVPYEQYF. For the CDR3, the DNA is TGCGCCAGCAGTGAGTCGGCTGGGGGGGGAGGCCAGTCGGTCCCCTACGAGCAGTACTTC.